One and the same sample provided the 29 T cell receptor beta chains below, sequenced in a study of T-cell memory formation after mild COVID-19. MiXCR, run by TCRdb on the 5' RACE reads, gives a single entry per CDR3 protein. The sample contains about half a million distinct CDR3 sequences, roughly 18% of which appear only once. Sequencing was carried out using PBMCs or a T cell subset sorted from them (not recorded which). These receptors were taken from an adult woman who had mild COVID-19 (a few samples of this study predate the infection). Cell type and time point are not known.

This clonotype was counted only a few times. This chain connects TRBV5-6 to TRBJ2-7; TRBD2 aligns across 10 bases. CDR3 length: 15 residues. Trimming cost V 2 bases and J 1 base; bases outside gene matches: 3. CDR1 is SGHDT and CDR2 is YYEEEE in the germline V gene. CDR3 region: CASSLEREGSYEQYF. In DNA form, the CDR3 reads TGTGCCAGCAGCTTAGAGCGGGAGGGATCCTACGAGCAGTACTTC. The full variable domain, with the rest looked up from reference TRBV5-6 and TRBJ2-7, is DAGVTQSPTHLIKTRGQQVTLRCSPKSGHDTVSWYQQALGQGPQFIFQYYEEEERQRGNFPDRFSGHQFPNYSSELNVNALLLGDSALYLCASSLEREGSYEQYFGPGTRLTVT.

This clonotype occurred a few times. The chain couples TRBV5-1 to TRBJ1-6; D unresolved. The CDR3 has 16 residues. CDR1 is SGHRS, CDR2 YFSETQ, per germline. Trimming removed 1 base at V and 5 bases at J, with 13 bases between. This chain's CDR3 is CASSLTWDTHNSPLHF. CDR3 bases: TGCGCCAGCAGCTTGACTTGGGATACTCATAATTCACCCCTCCACTTT.

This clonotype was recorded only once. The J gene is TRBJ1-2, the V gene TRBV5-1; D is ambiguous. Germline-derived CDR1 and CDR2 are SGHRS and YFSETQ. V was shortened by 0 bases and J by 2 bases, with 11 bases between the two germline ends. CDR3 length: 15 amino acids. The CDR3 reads CASSLDNKINYGYTF. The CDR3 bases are TGCGCCAGCAGCTTGGATAATAAGATAAACTATGGCTACACCTTC.

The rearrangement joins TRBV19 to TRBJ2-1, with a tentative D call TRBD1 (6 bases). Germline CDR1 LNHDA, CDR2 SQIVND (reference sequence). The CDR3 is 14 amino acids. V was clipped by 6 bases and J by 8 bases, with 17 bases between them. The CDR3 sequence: CASRGQGKRHEQFF. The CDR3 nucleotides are TGTGCCAGTAGAGGGCAGGGGAAGCGCCATGAGCAGTTCTTC.

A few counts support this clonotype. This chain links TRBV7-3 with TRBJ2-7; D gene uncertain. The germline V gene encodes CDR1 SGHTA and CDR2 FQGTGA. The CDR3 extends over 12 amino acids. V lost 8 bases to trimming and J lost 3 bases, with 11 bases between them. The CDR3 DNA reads TGTGCCAGCCCGCTGCTCGGCTACGAGCAGTACTTC. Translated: CASPLLGYEQYF. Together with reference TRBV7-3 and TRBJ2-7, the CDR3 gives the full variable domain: GAGVSQTPSNKVTEKGKYVELRCDPISGHTALYWYRQSLGQGPEFLIYFQGTGAADDSGLPNDRFFAVRPEGSVSTLKIQRTERGDSAVYLCASPLLGYEQYFGPGTRLTVT.

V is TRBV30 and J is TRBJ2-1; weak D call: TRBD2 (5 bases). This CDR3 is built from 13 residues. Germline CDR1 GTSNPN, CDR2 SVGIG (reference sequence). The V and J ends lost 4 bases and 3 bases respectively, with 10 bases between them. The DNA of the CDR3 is TGTGCCTGGACCAGCGGCGACTACAATGAGCAGTTCTTC. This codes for CAWTSGDYNEQFF.

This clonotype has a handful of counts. CDR3 protein: CSVGVEEQYF. CDR3 coding DNA: TGCAGCGTTGGAGTGGAGGAGCAGTACTTC. V is TRBV29-1 and J is TRBJ2-7; D is undetermined. Germline values: CDR1 SQVTM, CDR2 ANQGSEA. V was pared by 4 bases and J by 7 bases, with 8 bases between. The CDR3 runs 10 residues.

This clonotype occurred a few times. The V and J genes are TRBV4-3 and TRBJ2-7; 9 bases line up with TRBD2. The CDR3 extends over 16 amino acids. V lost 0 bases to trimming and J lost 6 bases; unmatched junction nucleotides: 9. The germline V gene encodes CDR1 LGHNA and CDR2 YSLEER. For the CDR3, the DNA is TGCGCCAGCAGCCAAGATGTAGCGGGGGACATGTCCGAGCAGTACTTC. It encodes CASSQDVAGDMSEQYF.

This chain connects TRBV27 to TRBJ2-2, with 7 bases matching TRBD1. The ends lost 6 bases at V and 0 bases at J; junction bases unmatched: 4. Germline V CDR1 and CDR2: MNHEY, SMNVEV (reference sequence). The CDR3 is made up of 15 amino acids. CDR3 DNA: TGTGCCAGCAGAGGGGGCGCGGCGAACACCGGGGAGCTGTTTTTT. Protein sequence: CASRGGAANTGELFF.

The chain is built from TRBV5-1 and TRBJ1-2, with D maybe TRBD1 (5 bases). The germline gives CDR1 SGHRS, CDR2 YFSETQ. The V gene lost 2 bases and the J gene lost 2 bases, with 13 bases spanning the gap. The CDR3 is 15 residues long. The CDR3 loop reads CASSLRSGTNYGYTF. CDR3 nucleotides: TGCGCCAGCAGCTTACGTTCAGGGACGAACTATGGCTACACCTTC.

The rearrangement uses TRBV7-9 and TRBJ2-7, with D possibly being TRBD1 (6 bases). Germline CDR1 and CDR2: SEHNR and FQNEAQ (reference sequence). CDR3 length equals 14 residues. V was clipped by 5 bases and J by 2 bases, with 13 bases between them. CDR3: CASSPPTGTYEQYF. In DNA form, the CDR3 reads TGTGCCAGCAGCCCGCCGACAGGCACCTACGAGCAGTACTTC.

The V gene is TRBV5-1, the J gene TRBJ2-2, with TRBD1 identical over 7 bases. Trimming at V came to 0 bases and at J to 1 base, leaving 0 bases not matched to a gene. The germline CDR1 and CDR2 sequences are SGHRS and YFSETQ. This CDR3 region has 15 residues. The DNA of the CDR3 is TGCGCCAGCAGCTTGGGGGACAGGAACACCGGGGAGCTGTTTTTT. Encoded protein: CASSLGDRNTGELFF.

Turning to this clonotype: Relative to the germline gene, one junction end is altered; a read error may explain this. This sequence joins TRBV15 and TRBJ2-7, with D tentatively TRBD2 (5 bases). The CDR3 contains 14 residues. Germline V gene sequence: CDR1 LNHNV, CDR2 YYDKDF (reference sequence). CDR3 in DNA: TGTGCCACCAGCAGCCAAGACTACTCCCACGAGCAGTACTTC. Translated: CATSSQDYSHEQYF.

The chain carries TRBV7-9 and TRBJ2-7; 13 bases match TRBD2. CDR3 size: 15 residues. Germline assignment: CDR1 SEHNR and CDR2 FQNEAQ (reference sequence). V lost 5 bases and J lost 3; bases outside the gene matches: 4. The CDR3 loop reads CASSGTSGIGYEQYF. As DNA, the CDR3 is TGTGCCAGCAGCGGGACTAGCGGGATTGGCTACGAGCAGTACTTC.

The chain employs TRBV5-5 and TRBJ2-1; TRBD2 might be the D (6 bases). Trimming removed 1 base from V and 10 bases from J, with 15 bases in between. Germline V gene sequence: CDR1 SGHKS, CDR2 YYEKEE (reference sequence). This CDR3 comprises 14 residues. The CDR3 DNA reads TGTGCCAGCAGCTTGATGACCGCCGGGGGAGAGCAGTTCTTC. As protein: CASSLMTAGGEQFF.

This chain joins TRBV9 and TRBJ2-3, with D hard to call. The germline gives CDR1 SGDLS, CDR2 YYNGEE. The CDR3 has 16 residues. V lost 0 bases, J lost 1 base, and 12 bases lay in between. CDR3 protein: CASSVDSYLGTDTQYF. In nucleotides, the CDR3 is TGTGCCAGCAGCGTAGACAGCTACCTCGGCACAGATACGCAGTATTTT.

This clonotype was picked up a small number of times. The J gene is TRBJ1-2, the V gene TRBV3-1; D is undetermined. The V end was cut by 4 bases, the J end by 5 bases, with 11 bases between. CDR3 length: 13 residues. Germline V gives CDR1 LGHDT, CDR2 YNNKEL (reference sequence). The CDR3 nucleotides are TGTGCCAGCAGCCCTAACGGAGGGTATGGCTACACCTTC. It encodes CASSPNGGYGYTF.

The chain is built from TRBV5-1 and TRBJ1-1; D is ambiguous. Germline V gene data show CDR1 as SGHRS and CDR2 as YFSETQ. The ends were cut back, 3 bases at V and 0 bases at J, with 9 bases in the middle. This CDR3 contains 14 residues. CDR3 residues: CASSSSYVNTEAFF. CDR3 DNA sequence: TGCGCCAGCAGCTCCTCCTATGTGAACACTGAAGCTTTCTTT.

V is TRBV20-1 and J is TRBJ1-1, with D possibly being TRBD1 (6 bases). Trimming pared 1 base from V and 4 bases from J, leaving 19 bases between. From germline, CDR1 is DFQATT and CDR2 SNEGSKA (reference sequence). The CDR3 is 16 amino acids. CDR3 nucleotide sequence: TGCAGTGCTAGAGGTTTATTGACAGGAGGGGCCACTGAAGCTTTCTTT. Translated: CSARGLLTGGATEAFF.

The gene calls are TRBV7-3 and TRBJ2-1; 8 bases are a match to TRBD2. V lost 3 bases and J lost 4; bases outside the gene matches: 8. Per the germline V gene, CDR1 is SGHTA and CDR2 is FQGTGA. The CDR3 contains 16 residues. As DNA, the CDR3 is TGTGCCAGCAGCTTCCAGAGCGGGGGCTTTTACAATGAGCAGTTCTTC. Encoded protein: CASSFQSGGFYNEQFF.

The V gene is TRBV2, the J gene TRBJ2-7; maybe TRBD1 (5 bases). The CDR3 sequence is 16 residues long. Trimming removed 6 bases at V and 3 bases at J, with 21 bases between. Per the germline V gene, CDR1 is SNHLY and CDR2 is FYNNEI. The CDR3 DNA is TGTGCCAGCAGCCCCACCGTAGGGGTCGATATCTACGAGCAGTACTTC. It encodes CASSPTVGVDIYEQYF.

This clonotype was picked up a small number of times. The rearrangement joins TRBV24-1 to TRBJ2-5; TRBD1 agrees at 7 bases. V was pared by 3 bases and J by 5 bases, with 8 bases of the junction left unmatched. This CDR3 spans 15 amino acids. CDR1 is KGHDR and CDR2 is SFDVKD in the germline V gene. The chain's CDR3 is CATSDPTGLGETQYF. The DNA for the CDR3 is TGTGCCACCAGTGATCCGACAGGGTTGGGGGAGACCCAGTACTTC.

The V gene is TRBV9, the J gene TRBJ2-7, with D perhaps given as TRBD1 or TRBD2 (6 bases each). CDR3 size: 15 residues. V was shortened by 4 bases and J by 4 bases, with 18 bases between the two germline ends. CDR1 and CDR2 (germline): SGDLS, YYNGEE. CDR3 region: CASSPRQGGKYEQYF. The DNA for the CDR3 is TGTGCCAGCAGCCCAAGGCAAGGGGGGAAGTACGAGCAGTACTTC.

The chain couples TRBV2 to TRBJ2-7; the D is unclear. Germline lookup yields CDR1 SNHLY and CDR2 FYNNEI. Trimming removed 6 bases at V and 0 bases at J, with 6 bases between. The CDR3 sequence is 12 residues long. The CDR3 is CASRPISYEQYF. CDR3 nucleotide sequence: TGTGCCAGCAGGCCCATCTCCTACGAGCAGTACTTC.

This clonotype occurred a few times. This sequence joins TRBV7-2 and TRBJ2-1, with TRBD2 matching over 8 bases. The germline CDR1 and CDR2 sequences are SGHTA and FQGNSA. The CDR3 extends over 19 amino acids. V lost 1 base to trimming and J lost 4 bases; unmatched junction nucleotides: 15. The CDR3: CASSLVGFGTSGPYNEQFF. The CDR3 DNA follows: TGTGCCAGCAGCTTAGTCGGTTTCGGTACTAGCGGACCATACAATGAGCAGTTCTTC.

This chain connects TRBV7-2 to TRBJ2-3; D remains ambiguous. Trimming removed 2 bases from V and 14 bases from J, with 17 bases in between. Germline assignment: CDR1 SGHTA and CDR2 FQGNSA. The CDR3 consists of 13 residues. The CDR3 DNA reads TGTGCCAGCAGCTTAAATGGTGGGGATGTGGTGTATTTT. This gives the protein CASSLNGGDVVYF. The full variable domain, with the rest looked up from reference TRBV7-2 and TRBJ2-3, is GAGVSQSPSNKVTEKGKDVELRCDPISGHTALYWYRQSLGQGLEFLIYFQGNSAPDKSGLPSDRFSAERTGGSVSTLTIQRTQQEDSAVYLCASSLNGGDVVYFGPGTRLTVL.

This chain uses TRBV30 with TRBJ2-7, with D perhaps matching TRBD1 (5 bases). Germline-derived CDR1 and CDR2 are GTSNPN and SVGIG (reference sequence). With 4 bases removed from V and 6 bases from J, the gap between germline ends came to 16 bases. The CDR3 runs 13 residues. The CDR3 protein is CAWTSRTSREQYF. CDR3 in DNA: TGTGCCTGGACCTCCCGGACATCCCGCGAGCAGTACTTC.

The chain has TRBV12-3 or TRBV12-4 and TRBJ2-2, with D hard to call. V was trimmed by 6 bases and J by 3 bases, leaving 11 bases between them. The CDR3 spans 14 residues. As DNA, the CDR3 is TGTGCCAGCAGGAAGCTAAGGGACACCGGGGAGCTGTTTTTT. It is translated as CASRKLRDTGELFF.

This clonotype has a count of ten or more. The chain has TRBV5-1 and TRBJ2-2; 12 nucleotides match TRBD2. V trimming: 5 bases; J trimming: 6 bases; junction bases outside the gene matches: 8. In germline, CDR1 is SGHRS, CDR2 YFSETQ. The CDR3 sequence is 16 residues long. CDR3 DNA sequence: TGCGCCAGCAGATCCGGGACTAGCGGGTCTGCCGGGGAGCTGTTTTTT. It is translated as CASRSGTSGSAGELFF.